A single sample gave rise to the 3 T cell receptor beta chains below, sequenced in a study of T cell repertoires in cytomegalovirus infection. TCRdb analysed the reads with MiXCR anew, one entry per CDR3 protein. In the table there are about 770,000 distinct CDR3 sequences, 25% to 30% of which are singletons. For these receptors, no antigen is known. This material consisted of cultured CD8+ T cells from PBMCs, taken from culture after CMV antigen stimulation. The receptors here all came from a human donor in good health (CMV status not recorded). Some clones in this sample may be carry-over from other donors' samples.

V usage is TRBV6-2 or TRBV6-3 and J usage is TRBJ2-2, with 7 bases fitting TRBD1. Trimming took 3 bases from V and 4 from J; bases not matched to a gene: 2. CDR1 is MNHEY and CDR2 is SVGEGT in the germline V gene. The CDR3 runs to 14 residues. CDR3 sequence (DNA): TGTGCCAGCAGTTATAGGGACAGCACCGGGGAGCTGTTTTTT. Translating it yields CASSYRDSTGELFF.

The chain has TRBV6-6 and TRBJ1-2; unclear D gene. The CDR3 consists of 11 residues. The V end was cut by 5 bases, the J end by 8 bases, with 9 bases between. Germline loops: CDR1 MNHNY, CDR2 SVGAGI (reference sequence). The DNA of the CDR3 is TGTGCCAGCAGTGAGTTAGGAGGCTACACCTTC. Translated, it gives CASSELGGYTF.

The CDR3 sequence: CASSWGSGGFNEQFF. The CDR3 coding sequence is TGTGCCAGCAGTTGGGGTAGCGGGGGGTTCAATGAGCAGTTCTTC. V is TRBV6-2 or TRBV6-3 and J is TRBJ2-1; TRBD2 agrees at 10 bases. The CDR3 runs to 15 residues. Germline-derived CDR1 and CDR2 are MNHEY and SVGEGT. The J segment lost 6 bases and the V segment lost 4 bases, leaving 6 bases of the junction unmatched.